This TCR beta chain was found in a study of Ad26.COV2.S vaccination and SARS-CoV-2 variants. Only in-frame clones appear in the TCRdb table, and some are missing; sequencing was by immunoSEQ multiplex PCR. The repertoire has around 250,000 clones, around 90% of them found once; the top ten carry roughly 3%. The treatment: roughly 19 received Ad26.COV2.S at low or high dose, single or two shots; roughly five received placebo; per-sample allocation not given. Sampling occurred on day 63 after the first vaccine or placebo injection. An Ad26 vector was used to express Wuhan-strain SARS-CoV-2 spike as the vaccine. This CDR3 is built from 15 residues. V lost 0 bases, J lost 0 bases, and 8 bases lay in between. The germline gives CDR1 SGDLS, CDR2 YYNGEE.

The material was peripheral blood, obtained in a trial of Ad26.COV2.S vaccine versus placebo. The chain carries TRBV9 and TRBJ2-3; D is ambiguous. The sequence came from a person aged 18 to 65 who received the Ad26.COV2.S COVID-19 vaccine or a placebo. The CDR3 loop reads CASSVEGYSTDTQYF. CDR3 nucleotide sequence: TGTGCCAGCAGCGTAGAAGGGTATAGCACAGATACGCAGTATTTT.